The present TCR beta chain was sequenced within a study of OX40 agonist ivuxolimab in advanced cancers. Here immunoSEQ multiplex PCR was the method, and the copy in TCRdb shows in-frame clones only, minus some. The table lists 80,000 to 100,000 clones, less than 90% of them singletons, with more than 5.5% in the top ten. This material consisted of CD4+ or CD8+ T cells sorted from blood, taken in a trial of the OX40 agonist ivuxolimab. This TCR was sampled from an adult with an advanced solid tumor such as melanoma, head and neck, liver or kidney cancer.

The CDR3 spells CSVESSTGSYEQYF. In nucleotides, the CDR3 is TGCAGCGTTGAATCCAGTACAGGGTCCTACGAGCAGTACTTC. The chain couples TRBV29-1 to TRBJ2-7, with D perhaps TRBD1 (6 bases). CDR1 and CDR2 (germline): SQVTM, ANQGSEA. Trimming removed 2 bases from V and 1 base from J, with 12 bases in between. The CDR3 sequence is 14 residues long.